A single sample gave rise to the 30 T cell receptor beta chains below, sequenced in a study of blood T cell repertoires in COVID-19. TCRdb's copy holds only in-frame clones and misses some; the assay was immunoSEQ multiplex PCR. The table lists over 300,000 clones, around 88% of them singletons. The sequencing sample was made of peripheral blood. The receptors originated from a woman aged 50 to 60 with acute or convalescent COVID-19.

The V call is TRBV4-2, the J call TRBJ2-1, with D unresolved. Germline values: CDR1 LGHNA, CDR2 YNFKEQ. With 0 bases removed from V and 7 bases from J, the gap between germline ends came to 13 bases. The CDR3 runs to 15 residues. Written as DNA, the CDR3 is TGTGCCAGCAGCCAAGAGCTGGCCCCTTGGAATGAGCAGTTCTTC. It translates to CASSQELAPWNEQFF.

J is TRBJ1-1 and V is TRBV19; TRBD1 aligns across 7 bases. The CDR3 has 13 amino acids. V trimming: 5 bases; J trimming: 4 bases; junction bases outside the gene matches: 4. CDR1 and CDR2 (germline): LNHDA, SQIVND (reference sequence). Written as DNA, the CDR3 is TGTGCCAGTAGTCCCAGGGGGATCACTGAAGCTTTCTTT. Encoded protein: CASSPRGITEAFF.

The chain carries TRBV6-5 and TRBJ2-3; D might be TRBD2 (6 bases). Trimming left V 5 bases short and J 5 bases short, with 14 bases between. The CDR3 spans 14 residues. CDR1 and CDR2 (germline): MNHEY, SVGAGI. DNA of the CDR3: TGTGCCAGCAGTCAACAGCGGGCGTTAGATACGCAGTATTTT. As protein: CASSQQRALDTQYF.

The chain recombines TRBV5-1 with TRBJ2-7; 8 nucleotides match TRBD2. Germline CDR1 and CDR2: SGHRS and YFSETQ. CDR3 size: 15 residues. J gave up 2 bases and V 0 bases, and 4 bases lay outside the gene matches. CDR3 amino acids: CASSLEAGVAYEQYF. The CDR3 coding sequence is TGCGCCAGCAGCTTGGAAGCGGGAGTAGCCTACGAGCAGTACTTC.

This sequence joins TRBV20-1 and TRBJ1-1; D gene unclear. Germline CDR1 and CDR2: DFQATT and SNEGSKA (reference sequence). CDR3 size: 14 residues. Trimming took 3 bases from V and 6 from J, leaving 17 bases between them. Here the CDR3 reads CSASKPGEGAEAFF. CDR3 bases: TGCAGTGCTAGTAAACCCGGGGAGGGCGCTGAAGCTTTCTTT.

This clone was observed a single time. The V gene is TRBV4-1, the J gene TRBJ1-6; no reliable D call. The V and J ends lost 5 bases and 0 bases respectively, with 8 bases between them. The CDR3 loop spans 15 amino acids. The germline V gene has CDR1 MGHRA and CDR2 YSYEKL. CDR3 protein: CASSDLSSYNSPLHF. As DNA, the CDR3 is TGCGCCAGCAGCGATTTGAGCTCCTATAATTCACCCCTCCACTTT.

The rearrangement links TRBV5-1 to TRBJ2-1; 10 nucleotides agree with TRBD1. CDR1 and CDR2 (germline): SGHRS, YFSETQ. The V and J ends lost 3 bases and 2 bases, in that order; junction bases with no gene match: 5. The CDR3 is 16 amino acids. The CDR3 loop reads CASSSDRGGAYNEQFF. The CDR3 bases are TGCGCCAGCAGCTCGGACAGGGGGGGAGCCTACAATGAGCAGTTCTTC.

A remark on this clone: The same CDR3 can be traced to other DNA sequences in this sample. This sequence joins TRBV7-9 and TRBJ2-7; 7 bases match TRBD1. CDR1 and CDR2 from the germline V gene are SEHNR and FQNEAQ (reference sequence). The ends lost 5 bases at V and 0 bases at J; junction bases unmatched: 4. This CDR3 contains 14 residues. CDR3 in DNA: TGTGCCAGCAGCCCGGGACAGAACTCCTACGAGCAGTACTTC. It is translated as CASSPGQNSYEQYF.

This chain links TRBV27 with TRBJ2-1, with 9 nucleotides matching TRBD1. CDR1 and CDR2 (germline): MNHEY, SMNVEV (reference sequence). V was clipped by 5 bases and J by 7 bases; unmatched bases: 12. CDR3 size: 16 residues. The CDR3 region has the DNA TGTGCCAGCAGTCCAGGGACAGGGCGGACTGAAAATGAGCAGTTCTTC. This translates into CASSPGTGRTENEQFF.

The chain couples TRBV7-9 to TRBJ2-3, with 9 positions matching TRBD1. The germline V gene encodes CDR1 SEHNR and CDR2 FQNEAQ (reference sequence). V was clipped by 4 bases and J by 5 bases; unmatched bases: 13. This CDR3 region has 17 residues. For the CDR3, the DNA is TGTGCCAGCAGCTCCCTGGGACAGGGTAAGGAAGGAGATACGCAGTATTTT. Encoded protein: CASSSLGQGKEGDTQYF. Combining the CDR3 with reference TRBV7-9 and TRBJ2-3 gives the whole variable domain DTGVSQNPRHKITKRGQNVTFRCDPISEHNRLYWYRQTLGQGPEFLTYFQNEAQLEKSRLLSDRFSAERPKGSFSTLEIQRTEQGDSAMYLCASSSLGQGKEGDTQYFGPGTRLTVL.

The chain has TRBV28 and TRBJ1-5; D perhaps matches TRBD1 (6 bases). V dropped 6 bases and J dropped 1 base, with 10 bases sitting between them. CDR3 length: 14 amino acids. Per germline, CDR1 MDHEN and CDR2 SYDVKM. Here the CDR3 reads CASRIRGSNQPQHF. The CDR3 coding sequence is TGTGCCAGCAGAATCAGGGGAAGCAATCAGCCCCAGCATTTT.

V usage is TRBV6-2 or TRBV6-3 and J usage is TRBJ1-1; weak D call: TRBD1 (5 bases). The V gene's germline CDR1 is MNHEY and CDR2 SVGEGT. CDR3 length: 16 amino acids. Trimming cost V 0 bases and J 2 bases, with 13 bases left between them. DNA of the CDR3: TGTGCCAGCAGTTACTCGAAAGGGGAAGTCAACACTGAAGCTTTCTTT. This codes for CASSYSKGEVNTEAFF.

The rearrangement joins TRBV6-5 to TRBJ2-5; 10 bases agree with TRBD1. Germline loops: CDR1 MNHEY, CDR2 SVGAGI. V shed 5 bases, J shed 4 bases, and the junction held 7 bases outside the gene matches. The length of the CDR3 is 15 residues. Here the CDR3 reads CASSPRDRGSETQYF. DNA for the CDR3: TGTGCCAGCAGTCCCCGGGACAGGGGTTCAGAGACCCAGTACTTC.

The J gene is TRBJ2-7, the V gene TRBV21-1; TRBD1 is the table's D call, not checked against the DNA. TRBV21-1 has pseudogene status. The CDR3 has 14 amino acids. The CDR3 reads CASSKHPGNDEQYF. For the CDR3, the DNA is TGTGCCAGCAGCAAACACCCAGGAAATGACGAGCAGTACTTC.

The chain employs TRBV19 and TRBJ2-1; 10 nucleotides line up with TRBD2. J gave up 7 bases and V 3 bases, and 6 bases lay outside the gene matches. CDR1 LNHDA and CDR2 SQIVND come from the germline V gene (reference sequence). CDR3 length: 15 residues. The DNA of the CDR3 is TGTGCCAGTAGTATCGGTGGACTAGCGGTGAATGAGCAGTTCTTC. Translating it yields CASSIGGLAVNEQFF.

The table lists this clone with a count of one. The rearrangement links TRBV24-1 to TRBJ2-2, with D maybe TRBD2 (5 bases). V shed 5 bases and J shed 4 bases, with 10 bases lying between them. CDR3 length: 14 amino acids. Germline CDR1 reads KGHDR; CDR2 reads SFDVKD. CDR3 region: CATSAASRTGELFF. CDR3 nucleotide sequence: TGTGCCACCAGTGCAGCTAGCCGCACCGGGGAGCTGTTTTTT.

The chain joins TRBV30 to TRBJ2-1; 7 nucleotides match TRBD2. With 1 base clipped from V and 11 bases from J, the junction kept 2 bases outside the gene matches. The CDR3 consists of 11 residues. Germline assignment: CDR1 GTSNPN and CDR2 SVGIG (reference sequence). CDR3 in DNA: TGTGCCTGGAGTGACGGGACTAAGCAGTTCTTC. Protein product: CAWSDGTKQFF.

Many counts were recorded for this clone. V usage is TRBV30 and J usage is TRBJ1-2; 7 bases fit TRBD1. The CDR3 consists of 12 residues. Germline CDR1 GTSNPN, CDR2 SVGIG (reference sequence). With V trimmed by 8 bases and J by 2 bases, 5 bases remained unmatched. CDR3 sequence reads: CAGRGANYGYTF. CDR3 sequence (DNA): TGTGCCGGCAGGGGGGCCAACTATGGCTACACCTTC.

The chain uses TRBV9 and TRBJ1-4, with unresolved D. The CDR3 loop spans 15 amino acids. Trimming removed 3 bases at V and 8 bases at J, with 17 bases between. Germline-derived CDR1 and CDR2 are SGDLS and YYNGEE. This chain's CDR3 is CASSGGPLAGEKLFF. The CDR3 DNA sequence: TGTGCCAGCAGCGGAGGGCCTCTCGCCGGGGAAAAACTGTTTTTT.

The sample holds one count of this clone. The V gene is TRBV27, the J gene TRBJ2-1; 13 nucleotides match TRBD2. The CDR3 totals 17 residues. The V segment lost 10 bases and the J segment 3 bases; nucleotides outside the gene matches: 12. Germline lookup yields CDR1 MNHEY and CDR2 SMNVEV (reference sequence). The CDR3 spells CATVNRRTSGSYNEQFF. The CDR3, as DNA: TGTGCCACCGTGAACCGACGGACTAGCGGGAGCTACAATGAGCAGTTCTTC.

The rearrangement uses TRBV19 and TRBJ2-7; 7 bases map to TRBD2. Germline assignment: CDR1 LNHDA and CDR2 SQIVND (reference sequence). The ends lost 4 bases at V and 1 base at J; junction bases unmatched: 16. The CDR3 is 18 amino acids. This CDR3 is CASSNGGRIAEGSYEQYF. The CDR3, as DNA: TGTGCCAGTAGTAATGGCGGGAGAATTGCTGAAGGGTCCTACGAGCAGTACTTC.

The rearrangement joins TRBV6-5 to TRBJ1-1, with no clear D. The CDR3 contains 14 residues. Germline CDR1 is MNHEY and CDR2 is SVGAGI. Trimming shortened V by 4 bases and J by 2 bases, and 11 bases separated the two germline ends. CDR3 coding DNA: TGTGCCAGCAGTTCCCCAGGAACAAACACTGAAGCTTTCTTT. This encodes CASSSPGTNTEAFF.

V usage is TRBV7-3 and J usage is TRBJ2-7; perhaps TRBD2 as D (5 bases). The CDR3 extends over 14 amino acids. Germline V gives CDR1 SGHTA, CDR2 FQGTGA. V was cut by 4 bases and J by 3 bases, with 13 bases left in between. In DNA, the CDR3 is TGTGCCAGCAGCTCCTCTGCCGAGGGCTACGAGCAGTACTTC. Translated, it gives CASSSSAEGYEQYF.

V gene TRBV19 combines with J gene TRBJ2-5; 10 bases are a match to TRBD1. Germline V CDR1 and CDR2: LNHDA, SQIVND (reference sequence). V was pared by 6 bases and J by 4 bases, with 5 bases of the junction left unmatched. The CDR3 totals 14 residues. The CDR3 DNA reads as TGTGCCAGTAGGGACAGGGGGACAGTAGAGACCCAGTACTTC. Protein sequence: CASRDRGTVETQYF.

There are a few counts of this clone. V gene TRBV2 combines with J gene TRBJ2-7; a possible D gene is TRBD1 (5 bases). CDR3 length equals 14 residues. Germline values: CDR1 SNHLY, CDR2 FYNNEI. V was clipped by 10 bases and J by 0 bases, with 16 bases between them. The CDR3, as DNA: TGTGCCATCAAACGACAGTCGAGCTCCTACGAGCAGTACTTC. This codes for CAIKRQSSSYEQYF.

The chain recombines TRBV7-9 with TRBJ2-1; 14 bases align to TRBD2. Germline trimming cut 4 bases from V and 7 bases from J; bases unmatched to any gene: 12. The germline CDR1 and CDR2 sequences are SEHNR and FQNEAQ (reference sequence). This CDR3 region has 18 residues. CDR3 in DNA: TGTGCCAGCAGCTATCCCGGGACTAGCGGGAGTTTAATGAATGAGCAGTTCTTC. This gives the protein CASSYPGTSGSLMNEQFF.

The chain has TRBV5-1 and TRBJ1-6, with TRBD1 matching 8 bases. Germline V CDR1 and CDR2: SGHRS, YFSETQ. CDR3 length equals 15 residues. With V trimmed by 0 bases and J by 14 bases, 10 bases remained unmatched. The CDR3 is CASSLASDRAATLHF. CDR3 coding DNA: TGCGCCAGCAGCTTGGCGTCGGACAGGGCTGCAACCCTCCACTTT.

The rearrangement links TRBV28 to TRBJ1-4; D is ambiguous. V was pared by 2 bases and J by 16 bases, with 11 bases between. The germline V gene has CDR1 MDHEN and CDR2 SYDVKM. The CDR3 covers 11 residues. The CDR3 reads CASSLASFRFF. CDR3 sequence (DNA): TGTGCCAGCAGTTTAGCCAGTTTCAGGTTTTTT.

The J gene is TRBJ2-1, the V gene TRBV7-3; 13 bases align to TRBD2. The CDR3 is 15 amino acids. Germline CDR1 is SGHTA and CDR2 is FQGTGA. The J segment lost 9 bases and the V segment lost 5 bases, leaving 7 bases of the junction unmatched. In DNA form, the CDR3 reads TGTGCCAGCAGCGTGACTAGCGGGAGGTTTAGTGAGCAGTTCTTC. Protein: CASSVTSGRFSEQFF.

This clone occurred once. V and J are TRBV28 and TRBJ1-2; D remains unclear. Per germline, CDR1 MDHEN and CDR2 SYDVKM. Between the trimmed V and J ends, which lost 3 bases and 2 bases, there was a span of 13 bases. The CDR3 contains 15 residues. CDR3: CASSLAGAGNYGYTF. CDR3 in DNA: TGTGCCAGCAGTTTGGCGGGTGCGGGGAACTATGGCTACACCTTC.